One and the same sample provided the 13 T cell receptor beta chains below, sequenced in a study of glioma-infiltrating T cells after dendritic cell vaccination. Measured with immunoSEQ multiplex PCR; TCRdb has only the in-frame clones, and not every one. The sample includes 99,000 or so clones, 90% of them seen just once. Described time point: after dendritic cell vaccination, including at tumor progression/relapse. The sequences come from blood, collected after dendritic cell vaccination. The origin of the receptors is a human donor with glioblastoma.

This sequence joins TRBV19 and TRBJ1-1; D is unclear. V lost 3 bases and J 1 base, leaving 9 bases between the germline ends. The CDR3 runs 14 residues. Germline V gene data show CDR1 as LNHDA and CDR2 as SQIVND (reference sequence). The CDR3 loop reads CASSMFFKNTEAFF. For the CDR3, the DNA is TGTGCCAGTAGTATGTTTTTCAAGAACACTGAAGCTTTCTTT.

The V gene is TRBV5-1, the J gene TRBJ1-1; TRBD1 is a possible D gene (5 bases). The V gene lost 0 bases and the J gene lost 1 base, with 7 bases spanning the gap. This CDR3 comprises 14 residues. CDR1 and CDR2 from the germline V gene are SGHRS and YFSETQ. The CDR3: CASSLETANTEAFF. The CDR3 bases are TGCGCCAGCAGCTTGGAGACAGCGAACACTGAAGCTTTCTTT.

Here the CDR3 reads CASSLGRPQETQYF. CDR3 nucleotide sequence: TGTGCCAGCAGCTTAGGCAGGCCGCAAGAGACCCAGTACTTC. This rearrangement joins TRBV13 to TRBJ2-5; D uncertain. The germline CDR1 and CDR2 sequences are PRHDT and FYEKMQ (reference sequence). V shed 0 bases and J shed 2 bases, with 7 bases lying between them. The CDR3 runs 14 residues.

This clone has only one observation. This chain connects TRBV29-1 to TRBJ1-1; 7 bases agree with TRBD1. CDR1 is SQVTM, CDR2 ANQGSEA, per germline. The ends lost 6 bases at V and 0 bases at J; junction bases unmatched: 4. CDR3 size: 13 residues. In DNA form, the CDR3 reads TGCAGCGTGACCGGGACAGTGAACACTGAAGCTTTCTTT. Residues: CSVTGTVNTEAFF.

The rearrangement joins TRBV13 to TRBJ1-2, with TRBD1 identical over 8 bases. CDR3 length: 15 amino acids. Per germline, CDR1 PRHDT and CDR2 FYEKMQ (reference sequence). J gave up 8 bases and V 5 bases, and 13 bases lay outside the gene matches. Here the CDR3 DNA reads TGTGCCAGCAGCGCCACCCGACAGGGGTCTGAAGGCTACACCTTC. Translated, it gives CASSATRQGSEGYTF.

V and J are TRBV6-1 and TRBJ2-6; no firm D call. Trimming removed 5 bases from V and 0 bases from J, with 8 bases in between. The CDR3 covers 15 residues. Germline lookup yields CDR1 MNHNS and CDR2 SASEGT. The CDR3 DNA reads TGTGCCAGCAGTCCGCTCGGCTCTGGGGCCAACGTCCTGACTTTC. This translates into CASSPLGSGANVLTF.

DNA for the CDR3: TGTGCCAGCAGGAATCACGGTAGCAATCAGCCCCAGCATTTT. This sequence encodes CASRNHGSNQPQHF. The V call is TRBV27, the J call TRBJ1-5, with D uncertain. There are 14 residues in the CDR3. Germline V gene lookup returns CDR1 MNHEY and CDR2 SMNVEV (reference sequence). Trimming shortened V by 6 bases and J by 0 bases, and 9 bases separated the two germline ends.

This sequence joins TRBV5-4 and TRBJ1-4; D unclear. The CDR3 is made up of 15 amino acids. The germline CDR1 and CDR2 sequences are SGHNT and YYREEE (reference sequence). Trimming pared 4 bases from V and 3 bases from J, leaving 13 bases between. The CDR3, as DNA: TGTGCCAGCAGCGAGGGCGGTCTGGCTAATGAAAAACTGTTTTTT. Its protein is CASSEGGLANEKLFF.

The chain is built from TRBV18 and TRBJ2-5; 13 bases are a match to TRBD2. This CDR3 is 16 amino acids long. Trimming took 4 bases from V and 4 from J; bases not matched to a gene: 6. In germline, CDR1 is KGHSH, CDR2 LQKENI. Written as DNA, the CDR3 is TGTGCCAGCTCACTCCAAGGACTAGCGGGAGTAGAGACCCAGTACTTC. Protein sequence: CASSLQGLAGVETQYF.

Concerning this clone: This sample also contains other DNA sequences that code for the same CDR3. V usage is TRBV5-1 and J usage is TRBJ1-1; TRBD1 matches at 8 bases. Germline CDR1 reads SGHRS; CDR2 reads YFSETQ. The trim removed 4 bases at V and 4 bases at J, leaving 6 bases unmatched. This CDR3 region has 14 residues. The CDR3 loop reads CASSPGTGGTEAFF. The CDR3 DNA follows: TGCGCCAGCAGCCCAGGGACAGGCGGCACTGAAGCTTTCTTT. The whole variable domain, remainder taken from reference TRBV5-1 and TRBJ1-1, is KAGVTQTPRYLIKTRGQQVTLSCSPISGHRSVSWYQQTPGQGLQFLFEYFSETQRNKGNFPGRFSGRQFSNSRSEMNVSTLELGDSALYLCASSPGTGGTEAFFGQGTRLTVV.

This chain links TRBV15 with TRBJ1-2; unclear D gene. Per the germline V gene, CDR1 is LNHNV and CDR2 is YYDKDF (reference sequence). The CDR3 has 16 amino acids. V was clipped by 0 bases and J by 4 bases, with 15 bases between them. CDR3 bases: TGTGCCACCAGCAGAGATAGGGCCCGGGATACCTATGGCTACACCTTC. This encodes CATSRDRARDTYGYTF.

The CDR3 nucleotides read TGTGCCAGCAGTTTATGGCTAGCGGGAGTCAATGAGCAGTTCTTC. Translated, it gives CASSLWLAGVNEQFF. J is TRBJ2-1 and V is TRBV27, with 10 nucleotides matching TRBD2. The CDR3 totals 15 residues. Germline-derived CDR1 and CDR2 are MNHEY and SMNVEV (reference sequence). V shed 1 base and J 6 bases; nucleotides not matched to a gene: 3.

The J gene is TRBJ1-5, the V gene TRBV15, with D perhaps TRBD1 (5 bases). Germline V gives CDR1 LNHNV, CDR2 YYDKDF (reference sequence). The ends were cut back, 1 base at V and 3 bases at J, with 10 bases in the middle. This CDR3 comprises 15 residues. The CDR3 region is CATSRGRVINQPQHF. In DNA form, the CDR3 reads TGTGCCACCAGCAGAGGCAGGGTAATCAATCAGCCCCAGCATTTT.